This passage covers 26 T cell receptor beta chains from one sample sequenced in a study of blood T cell repertoires in COVID-19. Produced via immunoSEQ multiplex PCR; TCRdb's table is partial and in-frame only. The table lists a few hundred thousand clones, about 85% of them singletons. What was sequenced was peripheral blood. The receptor source for this set is a man aged 18 to 30 with active or convalescent COVID-19.

The V gene is TRBV27, the J gene TRBJ2-7, with 7 bases aligning to TRBD1. The CDR3 is made up of 14 amino acids. The J segment lost 1 base and the V segment lost 5 bases, leaving 5 bases of the junction unmatched. Germline CDR1 and CDR2: MNHEY and SMNVEV (reference sequence). This chain's CDR3 is CASSHYRGSYEQYF. The CDR3 region has the DNA TGTGCCAGCAGTCATTACAGGGGATCCTACGAGCAGTACTTC.

V and J are TRBV13 and TRBJ2-1; possible D gene TRBD2, 5 bases. Germline CDR1 is PRHDT and CDR2 is FYEKMQ (reference sequence). The CDR3 sequence is 18 residues long. V lost 5 bases and J lost 7, with 27 bases in between. Here the CDR3 reads CASSNIKTPGLGRNEQFF. Here the CDR3 DNA reads TGTGCCAGCAGCAATATAAAGACCCCTGGTTTAGGGAGAAATGAGCAGTTCTTC.

V is TRBV5-1 and J is TRBJ1-6, with 7 bases fitting TRBD1. This CDR3 is built from 13 residues. CDR1 and CDR2 (germline): SGHRS, YFSETQ. V shed 4 bases, J shed 10 bases, and the junction held 5 bases outside the gene matches. The CDR3 region is CASSISGGSPLHF. CDR3 nucleotide sequence: TGCGCCAGCAGCATCTCAGGGGGATCACCCCTCCACTTT.

CDR3 residues: CASSTDRNNQPQHF. In nucleotides, the CDR3 is TGTGCCAGTAGTACAGACAGAAACAATCAGCCCCAGCATTTT. The chain is built from TRBV19 and TRBJ1-5; weak D call: TRBD1 (5 bases). Germline lookup yields CDR1 LNHDA and CDR2 SQIVND (reference sequence). With 4 bases removed from V and 3 bases from J, the gap between germline ends came to 10 bases. The CDR3 consists of 14 residues.

The chain combines TRBV5-4 with TRBJ2-3, with 8 positions matching TRBD2. CDR3 length equals 18 residues. Germline values: CDR1 SGHNT, CDR2 YYREEE (reference sequence). J was trimmed by 6 bases and V by 4 bases; bases with no gene match: 19. The CDR3 DNA follows: TGTGCCAGCAGCCGGGGGGGAAGCGGGGGCCAAAGGTGGGATACGCAGTATTTT. It is translated as CASSRGGSGGQRWDTQYF. Full variable domain (outside the CDR3, taken from reference TRBV5-4 and TRBJ2-3): ETGVTQSPTHLIKTRGQQVTLRCSSQSGHNTVSWYQQALGQGPQFIFQYYREEENGRGNFPPRFSGLQFPNYSSELNVNALELDDSALYLCASSRGGSGGQRWDTQYFGPGTRLTVL.

This chain's CDR3 is CAVRNQPQHF. The CDR3 DNA is TGTGCCGTCAGAAATCAGCCCCAGCATTTT. V is TRBV19 and J is TRBJ1-5, with D hard to call. This CDR3 is built from 10 residues. In germline, CDR1 is LNHDA, CDR2 SQIVND (reference sequence). V was trimmed by 11 bases and J by 4 bases, leaving 6 bases between them.

The chain employs TRBV5-1 and TRBJ1-3, with 7 bases fitting TRBD1. The CDR3 extends over 16 amino acids. V shed 4 bases, J shed 3 bases, and the junction held 10 bases outside the gene matches. Germline V gene data show CDR1 as SGHRS and CDR2 as YFSETQ. CDR3 nucleotide sequence: TGCGCCAGCAGCCGCGGGGACAGTCTTTTTGGAAACACCATATATTTT. This translates into CASSRGDSLFGNTIYF.

A few counts support this clone. The chain recombines TRBV9 with TRBJ1-4, with D hard to call. The V end was cut by 4 bases, the J end by 5 bases, with 24 bases between. The length of the CDR3 is 18 residues. Per the germline V gene, CDR1 is SGDLS and CDR2 is YYNGEE. CDR3 DNA: TGTGCCAGCAGCCCAAGAGGCGGGTCGGGTCCCCACAATGAAAAACTGTTTTTT. Its translation: CASSPRGGSGPHNEKLFF.

The V gene is TRBV29-1, the J gene TRBJ1-2; possibly TRBD1 for D (5 bases). From germline, CDR1 is SQVTM and CDR2 ANQGSEA. This CDR3 has 15 residues. V gave up 1 base and J gave up 0 bases, with 12 bases separating them. CDR3 residues: CSVEGGLVSNYGYTF. CDR3 nucleotide sequence: TGCAGCGTTGAAGGGGGCCTGGTTTCTAACTATGGCTACACCTTC.

J is TRBJ2-7 and V is TRBV13; 7 bases match TRBD2. From germline, CDR1 is PRHDT and CDR2 FYEKMQ (reference sequence). V shed 5 bases and J 5 bases; nucleotides not matched to a gene: 9. This CDR3 comprises 14 residues. Written as DNA, the CDR3 is TGTGCCAGCAGCACTCGGACTAGTCTAGACGAGCAGTACTTC. Translation: CASSTRTSLDEQYF.

The rearrangement links TRBV6-5 to TRBJ2-3; 8 nucleotides align to TRBD1. This CDR3 contains 13 residues. Germline values: CDR1 MNHEY, CDR2 SVGAGI. Trimming removed 10 bases from V and 2 bases from J; junction bases left unmatched: 5. The CDR3 sequence: CAIPGQVTDTQYF. In DNA, the CDR3 is TGTGCCATCCCGGGACAGGTCACAGATACGCAGTATTTT.

The gene calls are TRBV30 and TRBJ2-7; the D gene is possibly TRBD1 (6 bases). Germline-derived CDR1 and CDR2 are GTSNPN and SVGIG (reference sequence). V gave up 2 bases and J gave up 0 bases, with 11 bases separating them. The CDR3 sequence is 14 residues long. The CDR3 is CAWSQTGFSYEQYF. In DNA, the CDR3 is TGTGCCTGGAGTCAGACAGGCTTCTCCTACGAGCAGTACTTC.

The rearrangement links TRBV14 to TRBJ2-3, with D tentatively TRBD2 (5 bases). V lost 4 bases to trimming and J lost 3 bases, with 11 bases between them. The CDR3 runs to 14 residues. Germline V gene data show CDR1 as SGHDN and CDR2 as FVKESK. CDR3 loop: CASSLFGSTDTQYF. CDR3 coding DNA: TGTGCCAGCAGCCTCTTTGGGAGTACAGATACGCAGTATTTT.

This chain connects TRBV11-2 to TRBJ2-3; D not certain. V was clipped by 2 bases and J by 2 bases, with 11 bases between them. From germline, CDR1 is SGHAT and CDR2 FQNNGV. CDR3 length equals 15 residues. This CDR3 is CASSLIFTVTDTQYF. In DNA form, the CDR3 reads TGTGCCAGCAGCTTAATATTTACGGTCACAGATACGCAGTATTTT. The full variable domain, with the rest looked up from reference TRBV11-2 and TRBJ2-3, is EAGVAQSPRYKIIEKRQSVAFWCNPISGHATLYWYQQILGQGPKLLIQFQNNGVVDDSQLPKDRFSAERLKGVDSTLKIQPAKLEDSAVYLCASSLIFTVTDTQYFGPGTRLTVL.

This sequence joins TRBV6-5 and TRBJ2-7; D perhaps matches TRBD2 (6 bases). Trimming removed 6 bases at V and 3 bases at J, with 9 bases between. This CDR3 has 12 amino acids. Germline CDR1 and CDR2: MNHEY and SVGAGI. This CDR3 is CASSLGGYEQYF. As DNA, the CDR3 is TGTGCCAGCAGCCTCGGGGGCTACGAGCAGTACTTC.

This chain joins TRBV7-8 and TRBJ1-2; D unresolved. The CDR3 covers 16 residues. Trimming cost V 1 base and J 3 bases, with 15 bases left between them. CDR1 is SGHVS and CDR2 is FQNEAQ in the germline V gene. The DNA of the CDR3 is TGTGCCAGCAGCTTAGTAGTGGGAGTCGGGGACTATGGCTACACCTTC. Its protein product is CASSLVVGVGDYGYTF. Drawing the rest from reference TRBV7-8 and TRBJ1-2, the complete variable domain is GAGVSQSPRYKVAKRGQDVALRCDPISGHVSLFWYQQALGQGPEFLTYFQNEAQLDKSGLPSDRFFAERPEGSVSTLKIQRTQQEDSAVYLCASSLVVGVGDYGYTFGSGTRLTVV.

The V and J genes are TRBV6-1 and TRBJ2-7; D gene unclear. Germline CDR1 is MNHNS and CDR2 is SASEGT. V shed 1 base and J shed 5 bases, with 18 bases lying between them. The CDR3 sequence is 16 residues long. The DNA of the CDR3 is TGTGCCAGCAGTGAAGGTGAGGCACCCAAGATCAACGAGCAGTACTTC. Protein product: CASSEGEAPKINEQYF.

The rearrangement uses TRBV2 and TRBJ1-5; D unclear. The CDR3 length is 13 residues. The V gene lost 0 bases and the J gene lost 7 bases, with 7 bases spanning the gap. Germline assignment: CDR1 SNHLY and CDR2 FYNNEI. The DNA for the CDR3 is TGTGCCAGCAGTGAAGCGCGGATCCAGCCCCAGCATTTT. This codes for CASSEARIQPQHF.

The V gene is TRBV5-1, the J gene TRBJ1-1; D is ambiguous. The CDR3 spans 15 residues. V dropped 4 bases and J dropped 5 bases, with 18 bases sitting between them. Germline V lookup: CDR1 SGHRS, CDR2 YFSETQ. The CDR3 DNA reads TGCGCCAGCAGCCCCTATGGAGACGGTCGGACTGAAGCTTTCTTT. Its protein product is CASSPYGDGRTEAFF.

This clone was seen once. The chain carries TRBV11-2 and TRBJ2-1; no clear D. The germline V gene has CDR1 SGHAT and CDR2 FQNNGV. Trimming stripped 2 bases from V and 8 bases from J, with 4 bases between. This CDR3 contains 11 residues. The CDR3 here is CASSLLDEQFF. CDR3 DNA sequence: TGTGCCAGCAGCTTACTCGATGAGCAGTTCTTC.

The rearrangement links TRBV9 to TRBJ1-1, with TRBD1 identical over 10 bases. Germline V gene data show CDR1 as SGDLS and CDR2 as YYNGEE. V was pared by 4 bases and J by 4 bases, with 4 bases of the junction left unmatched. CDR3 size: 14 residues. The CDR3 region is CASSLTGGLTEAFF. The CDR3 nucleotides are TGTGCCAGCAGCTTGACAGGGGGCCTCACTGAAGCTTTCTTT.

The CDR3 nucleotides are TGTGCCAGCAGCGTTAGGGGAGGGGTCGGGTATGGCTACACCTTC. Translating gives CASSVRGGVGYGYTF. The chain is built from TRBV7-2 and TRBJ1-2, with D possibly being TRBD1 (5 bases). Germline V gives CDR1 SGHTA, CDR2 FQGNSA. The germline V and J ends were trimmed by 5 bases and 5 bases, with 18 bases remaining between them. This CDR3 comprises 15 residues.

This chain joins TRBV7-9 and TRBJ1-1, with D maybe TRBD1 (6 bases). Germline V lookup: CDR1 SEHNR, CDR2 FQNEAQ (reference sequence). CDR3 length: 15 residues. Trimming shortened V by 2 bases and J by 4 bases, and 14 bases separated the two germline ends. The CDR3 nucleotides read TGTGCCAGCAGCTTACCCCTGGACAGCTCCACTGAAGCTTTCTTT. Its protein product is CASSLPLDSSTEAFF.

The chain employs TRBV6-6 and TRBJ1-2, with 9 bases matching TRBD1. Germline CDR1 is MNHNY and CDR2 is SVGAGI (reference sequence). This CDR3 has 13 residues. J lost 8 bases, V lost 5 bases, and 6 bases had no gene match. DNA of the CDR3: TGTGCCAGCAGTCGGACAGGGGAACGCGGCTACACCTTC. Its translation: CASSRTGERGYTF.

This clone showed up just once. This sequence joins TRBV3-1 (or the pseudogene TRBV3-2) and TRBJ2-5; D unclear. CDR1 is LGHDT and CDR2 is YNNKEL in the germline V gene (reference sequence). This CDR3 has 11 residues. The V end was cut by 6 bases, the J end by 2 bases, with 4 bases between. In nucleotides, the CDR3 is TGTGCCAGCAGTAAACAAGAGACCCAGTACTTC. This gives the protein CASSKQETQYF.

V and J are TRBV5-1 and TRBJ2-3; 7 bases fit TRBD2. The CDR3 totals 14 residues. Germline V gene sequence: CDR1 SGHRS, CDR2 YFSETQ. The junction had 4 bases not matched to a gene; V was cut back by 4 bases and J by 2 bases. This CDR3 is CASSPGTITDTQYF. In DNA, the CDR3 is TGCGCCAGCAGCCCCGGGACTATCACAGATACGCAGTATTTT.